This TCR beta chain appears in the sequencing data of a study of T cell changes during pregnancy in multiple sclerosis. V lost 5 bases to trimming and J lost 0 bases, with 14 bases between them. Germline loops: CDR1 MDHEN, CDR2 SYDVKM. The CDR3 covers 16 residues. Here immunoSEQ multiplex PCR was the method, and the copy in TCRdb shows in-frame clones only, minus some. The sample lists roughly 100,000 clones, about 90% occurring once. The chain links TRBV28 to TRBJ1-3; a weak D match, TRBD1 (6 bases). The receptor was isolated from a female donor with multiple sclerosis, enrolled in a pregnancy study. The specimen comprised peripheral blood, sampled in the second trimester of pregnancy. The CDR3, as DNA: TGTGCCAGCAGTAAACCAAGGGGGGGCTCTGGAAACACCATATATTTT. Translating it yields CASSKPRGGSGNTIYF.